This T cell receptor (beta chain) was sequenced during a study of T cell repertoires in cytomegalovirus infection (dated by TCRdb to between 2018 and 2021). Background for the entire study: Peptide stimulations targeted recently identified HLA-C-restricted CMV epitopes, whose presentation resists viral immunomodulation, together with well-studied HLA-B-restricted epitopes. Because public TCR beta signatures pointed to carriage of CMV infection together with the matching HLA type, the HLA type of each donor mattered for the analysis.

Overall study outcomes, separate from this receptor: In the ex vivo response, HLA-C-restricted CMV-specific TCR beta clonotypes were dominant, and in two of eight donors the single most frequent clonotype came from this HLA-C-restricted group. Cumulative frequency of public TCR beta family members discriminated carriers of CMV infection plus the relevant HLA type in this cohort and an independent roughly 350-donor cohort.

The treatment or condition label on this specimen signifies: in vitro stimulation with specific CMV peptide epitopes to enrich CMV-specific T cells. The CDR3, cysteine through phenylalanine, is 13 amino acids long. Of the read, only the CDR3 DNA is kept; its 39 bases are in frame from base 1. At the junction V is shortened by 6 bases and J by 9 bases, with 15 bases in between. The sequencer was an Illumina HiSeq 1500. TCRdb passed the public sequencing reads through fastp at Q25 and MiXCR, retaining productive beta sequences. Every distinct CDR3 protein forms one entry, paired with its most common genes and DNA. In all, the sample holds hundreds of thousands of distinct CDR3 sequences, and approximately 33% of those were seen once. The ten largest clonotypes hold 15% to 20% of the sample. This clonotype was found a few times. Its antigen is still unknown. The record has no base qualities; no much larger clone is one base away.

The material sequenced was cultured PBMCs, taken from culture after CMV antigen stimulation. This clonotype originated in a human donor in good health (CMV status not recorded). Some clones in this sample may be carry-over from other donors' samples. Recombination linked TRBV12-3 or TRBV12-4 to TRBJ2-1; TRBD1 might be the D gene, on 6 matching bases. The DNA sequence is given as TGTGCCAGCAGAATCCTTGCAGGGGCTGAGCAGTTCTTC. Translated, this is CASRILAGAEQFF.